This T cell receptor (beta chain) emerged from a study of a mutant IDH1 vaccine in newly diagnosed glioma. This table comes from immunoSEQ multiplex PCR, and its TCRdb copy is limited to in-frame clones, with some not included. The sample contains around 49,000 clones, just under 80% of which appear only once. The time point: week 5, during vaccination. Every vaccination contained 300 ug of the mutant IDH1 20-mer peptide and was paired with topical imiquimod. To note about this clone: The antigen remains unidentified.

The trim removed 4 bases at V and 6 bases at J, leaving 8 bases unmatched. Germline CDR1 is MNHNS and CDR2 is SASEGT. CDR3 length equals 14 residues. The rearrangement uses TRBV6-1 and TRBJ2-7; the match to TRBD1 covers 8 bases. The sequence was obtained from a man aged 45-60 years with glioma. This sample comprised PBMCs, obtained from a glioma patient whose treatment included an IDH1 peptide vaccine. This CDR3 is CASSVTGQATEQYF. CDR3 coding DNA: TGTGCCAGCAGTGTAACGGGACAGGCTACCGAGCAGTACTTC.